The TCR beta chain described here comes from a study of blood T cell repertoires in COVID-19. CDR1 SGHVS and CDR2 FQNEAQ come from the germline V gene. V was shortened by 6 bases and J by 6 bases, with 15 bases between the two germline ends. CDR3 length equals 13 residues. Profiled with immunoSEQ multiplex PCR; TCRdb holds only in-frame clones, not every one. The profile covers nearly 300,000 clones, with approximately 89% appearing a single time and roughly 2.8% taken by the ten largest. The chain is built from TRBV7-8 and TRBJ2-7, with D possibly being TRBD2 (6 bases). Material: PBMCs or T cells enriched from blood (not recorded which). The sequence was obtained from a woman in her forties or fifties who had been exposed to COVID-19. CDR3 sequence reads: CASRPGVGGEQYF. In DNA, the CDR3 is TGTGCCAGCAGACCGGGGGTTGGAGGCGAGCAGTACTTC.